This T cell receptor (beta chain) was found in a study of graft-versus-host responses after intestinal transplantation. Study information: Anti-thymocyte globulin was used for induction in all recipients, who then took tacrolimus and steroids for approximately 3 years.

Trimming removed 4 bases from V and 3 bases from J, with 4 bases in between. Per germline, CDR1 SNHLY and CDR2 FYNNEI. This CDR3 is built from 13 residues. The sample holds one count of this clone. The antigen is undetermined. The assay was immunoSEQ multiplex PCR, and TCRdb's table has in-frame clones only and misses some. The sample lists tens of thousands of clones; around 95% were seen once. This receptor was identified in a human donor who was the organ donor for an intestinal transplant. The sample was unstimulated CD8+ T cells sorted from spleen or lymph node cells, taken before transplant. This chain connects TRBV2 to TRBJ2-6; D is unresolved. CDR3 in amino acids: CASSVYGANVLTF. The CDR3 nucleotides read TGTGCCAGCAGTGTTTATGGGGCCAACGTCCTGACTTTC.